This is a list of T cell receptor beta chains from one sample in a study of blood T cell repertoires in COVID-19. The data were produced by immunoSEQ multiplex PCR, yet TCRdb's version contains in-frame clones alone and is incomplete. The sample includes almost 250,000 clones, roughly 85% seen only once; the top ten take approximately 9.6%. The sequencing input was PBMCs or T cells enriched from blood (not recorded which). These receptors were taken from a woman between 45 and 60 years old with acute COVID-19. The CDR3 runs from the conserved cysteine through the conserved F or W. The D gene is left open where the match is weak. Rows may omit the clone size; those that give it use once, few, many or a size class.

>TRBV7-7|TRBJ2-5|-|TRBD2
TGTGCCAGCAGCTTAGGTCCGCGGGGGGACCAAGAGACCCAGTACTTC
CASSLGPRGDQETQYF
>TRBV30|TRBJ1-6|-|TRBD1
TGTGCCTGGAGTTTGTGGACAGGGACGAGCTCCTATAATTCACCCCTCCACTTT
CAWSLWTGTSSYNSPLHF
>TRBV5-4|TRBJ1-4|-|-
TGTGCCAGCGCCCGGGGGGGCGAAAAACTGTTTTTT
CASARGGEKLFF
>TRBV10-2|TRBJ1-2|-|TRBD1
TGCGCCAGCAGCGGACAGGGATCCGTCCCCAGCTATGGCTACACCTTC
CASSGQGSVPSYGYTF
>TRBV25-1|TRBJ1-1|-|-
TGTGCCAGCAGTGAGAACAGGGCCACTGAAGCTTTCTTT
CASSENRATEAFF
>TRBV11-2|TRBJ2-1|-|-
TGTGCCAGCAGCCCCCGTGGAGGTCCCGTATATGAGCAGTTCTTC
CASSPRGGPVYEQFF
>TRBV19|TRBJ2-2|-|TRBD2
TGTGCCAGTAGTCCCCACTTTAGCGGGGTTAACACCGGGGAGCTGTTTTTT
CASSPHFSGVNTGELFF
>TRBV18|TRBJ1-3|-|-
TGTGCCAGCTCACCACCGGAATCCGGGAGTCGCTCTGGAAACACCATATATTTT
CASSPPESGSRSGNTIYF
>TRBV29-1|TRBJ1-2|-|-
TGCAGCGTTGAAAAGCCCGGAGGTGGCTACACCTTC
CSVEKPGGGYTF
>TRBV3-1/TRBV3-2|TRBJ2-1|-|-
TGTGCCAGCAGCCAAGTTAAGACTGCGAGCTCCTACAATGAGCAGTTCTTC
CASSQVKTASSYNEQFF
>TRBV6-2/TRBV6-3|TRBJ2-7|-|TRBD1
TGTGCCAGCAGTTTGACAGGGGTCGAGGGCGAGCAGTACTTC
CASSLTGVEGEQYF
>TRBV4-3|TRBJ1-2|-|TRBD1
TGCGCCAGCAGCCAGGACACTTACACCCCCGCCACAGGGGGGGGCGGCTATGGCTACACCTTC
CASSQDTYTPATGGGGYGYTF
>TRBV6-5|TRBJ1-5|-|TRBD1
TGTGCCAGCAGTTACGACAGGGTCAATCAGCCCCAGCATTTT
CASSYDRVNQPQHF
>TRBV5-1|TRBJ2-3|-|-
TGCGCCAGCAGCTTCCGGGACGCGGGGACAGATACGCAGTATTTT
CASSFRDAGTDTQYF
>TRBV13|TRBJ2-1|-|-
TGTGCCAGCAGCTTAGGCCCCGCCTACAATGAGCAGTTCTTC
CASSLGPAYNEQFF
>TRBV9|TRBJ1-4|-|-
TGTGCCAGCAGCGGAAGGGGCCCAACTAATGAAAAACTGTTTTTT
CASSGRGPTNEKLFF
>TRBV7-9|TRBJ1-2|-|-
TGTGCCAGCAGCTTAGAAAGCGGGGCTCGCTACACCTTC
CASSLESGARYTF
>TRBV11-2|TRBJ1-1|once|-
TGTGCCAGCAGCTTAGATCGACAGCTTGAAGCTTTCTTT
CASSLDRQLEAFF
>TRBV18|TRBJ1-1|-|TRBD1
TGTGCCAGCTCACCCGGACAGGGGTCTGAAGCTTTCTTT
CASSPGQGSEAFF
>TRBV7-2|TRBJ1-4|-|TRBD1
TGTGCCAGCAGCCCTAGCAGGGGGCTGGATGAAAAACTGTTTTTT
CASSPSRGLDEKLFF
>TRBV5-4|TRBJ1-1|-|-
TGTGCCAGCAGCTTGGATCAGGGAAGAGTTTTCTTT
CASSLDQGRVFF
>TRBV7-2|TRBJ2-2|once|-
TGTGCCAGCAGCTTCTACGGGGAGCTGTTTTTT
CASSFYGELFF